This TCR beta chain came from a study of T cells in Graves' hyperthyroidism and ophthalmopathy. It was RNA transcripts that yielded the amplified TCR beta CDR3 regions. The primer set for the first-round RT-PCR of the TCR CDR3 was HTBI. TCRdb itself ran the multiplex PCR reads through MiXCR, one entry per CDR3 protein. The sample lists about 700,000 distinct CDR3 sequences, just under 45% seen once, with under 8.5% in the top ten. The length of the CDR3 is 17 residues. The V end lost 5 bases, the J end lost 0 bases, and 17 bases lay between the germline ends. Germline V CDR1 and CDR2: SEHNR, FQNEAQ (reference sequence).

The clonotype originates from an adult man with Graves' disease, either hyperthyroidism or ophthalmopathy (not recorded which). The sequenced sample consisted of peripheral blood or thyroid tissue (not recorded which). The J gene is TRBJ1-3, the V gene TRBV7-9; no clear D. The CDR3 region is CASSPWSGGNSGNTIYF. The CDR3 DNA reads TGTGCCAGCAGCCCCTGGTCGGGCGGTAACTCTGGAAACACCATATATTTT.